Listed below are T cell receptor beta chains from one sample, sequenced in a study of cytomegalovirus exposure and HLA in healthy donors. The data were produced by immunoSEQ multiplex PCR, yet TCRdb's version contains in-frame clones alone and is incomplete. The table includes 150,000 to 200,000 clones, almost 80% detected once. Source material: PBMCs. The receptors shown here come from a man aged 40-55 years in good health and CMV-seropositive. CDR3s include the opening cysteine and the closing phenylalanine or tryptophan. Fields, in order: J gene, clone size, V gene, D gene, CDR3 protein, CDR3 DNA. A D gene is named only where the DNA matches it firmly. Rows give clone size only sometimes, using once, few, many, or a class for an expanded clone.

>TRBJ2-1|.|TRBV5-1|TRBD2
CASSSGTSGRNEQFF
TGCGCCAGCAGCTCGGGGACTAGCGGGAGGAATGAGCAGTTCTTC
>TRBJ2-1|.|TRBV4-1|TRBD2
CASSVGLAQYNEQFF
TGCGCCAGCAGCGTTGGACTAGCGCAGTACAATGAGCAGTTCTTC
>TRBJ1-2|.|TRBV28|TRBD1
CASSFTGQPSYGYTF
TGTGCCAGCAGTTTCACGGGACAGCCTAGCTATGGCTACACCTTC
>TRBJ2-7|.|TRBV11-2|.
CASSLDGGSYEQYF
TGTGCCAGCAGCTTAGACGGGGGCTCCTACGAGCAGTACTTC
>TRBJ2-1|.|TRBV27|.
CASSNFYNEQFF
TGTGCCAGCAGTAACTTTTACAATGAGCAGTTCTTC
>TRBJ2-7|.|TRBV5-1|.
CASSFNSPRADEQYF
TGCGCCAGCAGCTTTAATAGTCCCAGGGCAGACGAGCAGTACTTC
>TRBJ2-6|.|TRBV13|TRBD2
CASSSGTSGTPGANVLTF
TGTGCCAGCAGTTCGGGGACTAGTGGGACTCCTGGGGCCAACGTCCTGACTTTC
>TRBJ2-1|.|TRBV9|TRBD2
CASTGGDYNDFRGQFF
TGTGCCAGCACAGGCGGGGACTACAATGATTTTCGGGGGCAGTTCTTC
>TRBJ1-2|.|TRBV27|TRBD1
CASRPGQGRYGYTF
TGTGCCAGCAGGCCGGGACAGGGACGCTATGGCTACACCTTC
>TRBJ2-7|few|TRBV29-1|TRBD1
CSAVAGTGMYEQYF
TGCAGCGCAGTTGCTGGGACAGGGATGTACGAGCAGTACTTC
>TRBJ2-1|.|TRBV7-2|.
CASSPGGGEQFF
TGTGCCAGCAGCCCTGGCGGTGGTGAGCAGTTCTTC
>TRBJ2-6|.|TRBV10-3|TRBD1
CAISPRTGLSGANGLTF
TGTGCCATCAGTCCAAGGACAGGGCTGTCTGGGGCCAACGGCCTGACTTTC
>TRBJ2-1|few|TRBV11-2|.
CASRVRDTRSYNEQFF
TGTGCCAGCAGGGTTCGGGACACGCGGTCCTACAATGAGCAGTTCTTC
>TRBJ1-4|.|TRBV6-5|TRBD1
CASSYTTGGDEKLFF
TGTGCCAGCAGTTACACAACAGGGGGAGATGAAAAACTGTTTTTT
>TRBJ2-5|.|TRBV18|.
CASSLNLGPNSQETQYF
TGTGCCAGCTCACTAAATTTGGGGCCGAACTCGCAAGAGACCCAGTACTTC
>TRBJ2-1|.|TRBV11-2|TRBD2
CASRPSGQTYNEQFF
TGTGCCAGCAGACCTAGCGGGCAGACCTACAATGAGCAGTTCTTC
>TRBJ2-1|.|TRBV5-1|.
CASSLLDIFYNEQFF
TGCGCCAGCAGCTTACTGGACATCTTCTACAATGAGCAGTTCTTC
>TRBJ2-7|few|TRBV6-1|TRBD1
CATEKNDRGRQYF
TGTGCCACCGAGAAAAACGACAGGGGCAGGCAGTACTTC
>TRBJ2-7|.|TRBV5-4|TRBD2
CASSLEGGPYEQYF
TGTGCCAGCAGCTTGGAGGGAGGGCCCTACGAGCAGTACTTC
>TRBJ2-1|.|TRBV6-7|TRBD2
CASSGLAGVYNEQFF
TGTGCCAGCAGTGGACTAGCGGGAGTCTACAATGAGCAGTTCTTC
>TRBJ1-3|.|TRBV2|TRBD1
CASSADRAAGNTIYF
TGTGCCAGCAGCGCGGACAGGGCAGCTGGAAACACCATATATTTT
>TRBJ1-5|.|TRBV6-1|TRBD1
CASSEDRSASNQPQHF
TGTGCCAGCAGTGAGGACAGGTCTGCCAGCAATCAGCCCCAGCATTTT
>TRBJ2-7|.|TRBV5-6|TRBD1
CASRETGVYEQYF
TGTGCCAGCAGGGAGACAGGGGTCTACGAGCAGTACTTC
>TRBJ2-3|.|TRBV5-1|.
CASSLSLYTDTQYF
TGCGCCAGCAGCTTGTCACTTTACACAGATACGCAGTATTTT
>TRBJ1-2|.|TRBV6-5|.
CASSYQGRYGYTF
TGTGCCAGCAGTTACCAGGGGCGATATGGCTACACCTTC
>TRBJ2-7|once|TRBV5-1|.
CASSLGTTTYEQYF
TGCGCCAGCAGCTTGGGAACAACAACCTACGAGCAGTACTTC
>TRBJ2-3|.|TRBV25-1|TRBD2
CASSELAGTSTDTQYF
TGTGCCAGCAGTGAATTAGCGGGTACTAGCACAGATACGCAGTATTTT
>TRBJ2-1|.|TRBV5-1|.
CASSLAGGSSYNEQFF
TGCGCCAGCAGCCTGGCCGGAGGGAGCTCCTACAATGAGCAGTTCTTC
>TRBJ2-7|.|TRBV11-2|TRBD2
CASSFGSGATYEQYF
TGTGCCAGCAGCTTCGGAAGCGGGGCAACCTACGAGCAGTACTTC
>TRBJ2-6|.|TRBV4-1|.
CASRPGSGSGANVLTF
TGCGCCAGCAGACCCGGGTCTGGCTCTGGGGCCAACGTCCTGACTTTC
>TRBJ2-7|.|TRBV9|.
CASSPRRDRAEQYF
TGTGCCAGCAGCCCTCGTCGGGATAGGGCCGAGCAGTACTTC
>TRBJ1-1|.|TRBV6-5|.
CASSFHTGPTEAFF
TGTGCCAGCAGCTTCCACACAGGGCCCACTGAAGCTTTCTTT
>TRBJ2-3|.|TRBV5-4|.
CASSSPVVPDTQYF
TGTGCCAGCAGCTCCCCGGTTGTGCCAGATACGCAGTATTTT
>TRBJ1-2|.|TRBV7-9|TRBD1
CASSLARGQGYTF
TGTGCCAGCAGCTTAGCCAGGGGGCAAGGCTACACCTTC
>TRBJ2-7|.|TRBV11-3|.
CASSPDFLYEQYF
TGTGCCAGCAGTCCGGACTTCCTTTACGAGCAGTACTTC
>TRBJ2-5|.|TRBV19|.
CASSIAQNQETQYF
TGTGCCAGTAGTATAGCTCAGAACCAAGAGACCCAGTACTTC
>TRBJ2-2|.|TRBV2|.
CASSESSIVTGELFF
TGTGCCAGCAGTGAAAGTAGCATCGTCACCGGGGAGCTGTTTTTT
>TRBJ1-1|.|TRBV29-1|TRBD1
CSVIRGTGEWTEAFF
TGCAGCGTCATTCGAGGGACAGGGGAGTGGACTGAAGCTTTCTTT
>TRBJ2-3|few|TRBV5-8|.
CASSLVPPTGSNTDTQYF
TGTGCCAGCAGCTTAGTTCCTCCAACAGGGTCGAACACAGATACGCAGTATTTT
>TRBJ1-2|.|TRBV25-1|TRBD1
CASSHLRQGDGGYGYTF
TGTGCCAGCAGTCACTTAAGACAGGGGGATGGGGGCTATGGCTACACCTTC
>TRBJ2-4|.|TRBV2|TRBD1
CASSENQGQGVQQGSQYF
TGTGCCAGCAGTGAAAATCAGGGACAGGGGGTGCAGCAGGGCAGTCAGTACTTC
>TRBJ1-2|.|TRBV7-9|.
CATHRGLGSYGYTF
TGTGCCACCCATCGAGGGCTGGGGAGCTATGGCTACACCTTC
>TRBJ1-4|few|TRBV5-1|TRBD1
CASSLGQGAGEKLFF
TGCGCCAGCAGCCTGGGACAGGGTGCAGGAGAAAAACTGTTTTTT
>TRBJ2-2|.|TRBV7-2|TRBD2
CASSGPGTSAPGELFF
TGTGCCAGCAGCGGCCCCGGGACTAGCGCCCCCGGGGAGCTGTTTTTT
>TRBJ2-5|.|TRBV9|TRBD2
CASSTSGGGETQYF
TGTGCCAGCAGCACTAGCGGGGGCGGAGAGACCCAGTACTTC
>TRBJ2-7|.|TRBV27|TRBD2
CASSLLASGPDEQYF
TGTGCCAGCAGTTTACTCGCTAGCGGCCCAGACGAGCAGTACTTC
>TRBJ1-5|.|TRBV25-1|TRBD1
CASSNRGGSNQPQHF
TGTGCCAGCAGTAACAGGGGCGGCAGCAATCAGCCCCAGCATTTT
>TRBJ2-7|.|TRBV28|.
CASSLLNYEQYF
TGTGCCAGCAGTTTATTAAACTACGAGCAGTACTTC
>TRBJ1-1|.|TRBV27|.
CASSFRGRTEAFF
TGTGCCAGCAGTTTCAGGGGCAGAACTGAAGCTTTCTTT
>TRBJ2-1|.|TRBV28|.
CATARGSSSYNEQFF
TGTGCCACCGCCCGAGGGTCGAGCTCCTACAATGAGCAGTTCTTC